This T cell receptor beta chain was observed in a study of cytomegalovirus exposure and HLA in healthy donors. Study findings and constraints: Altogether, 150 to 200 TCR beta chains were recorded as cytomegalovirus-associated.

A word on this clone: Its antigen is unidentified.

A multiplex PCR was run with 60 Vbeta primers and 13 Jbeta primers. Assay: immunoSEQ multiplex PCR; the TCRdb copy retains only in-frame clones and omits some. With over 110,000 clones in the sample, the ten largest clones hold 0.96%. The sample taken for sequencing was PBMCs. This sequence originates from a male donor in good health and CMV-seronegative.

In nucleotides, the CDR3 is TGTGCCAGCAGCCCCCCCGGGGATACATACCGCGAGCAGTACTTC. As protein: CASSPPGDTYREQYF. The V gene is TRBV6-5, the J gene TRBJ2-7; possible D gene TRBD2, 5 bases. V was shortened by 6 bases and J by 6 bases, with 21 bases between the two germline ends. The CDR3 contains 15 residues. Germline CDR1 and CDR2: MNHEY and SVGAGI.